Shown below are 17 T cell receptor beta chains from a single sample sequenced in a study of OX40 agonist ivuxolimab in advanced cancers. Clones were read by immunoSEQ multiplex PCR, and TCRdb kept only the in-frame ones, dropping some. The table includes 75,000 to 95,000 clones, around 92% detected once. Here the sequenced sample was CD4+ or CD8+ T cells sorted from blood, taken in a trial of the OX40 agonist ivuxolimab. These TCRs come from an adult with an advanced solid tumor such as melanoma, head and neck, liver or kidney cancer.

Of note for this clone: The sample carries other DNA sequences with the same CDR3. V gene TRBV18 combines with J gene TRBJ2-5; D possibly uses TRBD1 or TRBD2 (6 bases each). Germline V lookup: CDR1 KGHSH, CDR2 LQKENI. Trimming removed 3 bases from V and 5 bases from J, with 7 bases in between. This CDR3 contains 12 residues. The DNA for the CDR3 is TGTGCCAGCTCACCCGGGGGCGAGACCCAGTACTTC. Protein product: CASSPGGETQYF.

The CDR3 reads CASSFPSGGTNEKLFF. DNA for the CDR3: TGTGCCAGCAGCTTCCCCTCAGGGGGAACTAATGAAAAACTGTTTTTT. V is TRBV11-2 and J is TRBJ1-4; 7 bases match TRBD1. The J segment lost 1 base and the V segment lost 3 bases, leaving 5 bases of the junction unmatched. This CDR3 spans 16 amino acids. CDR1 is SGHAT, CDR2 FQNNGV, per germline.

The rearrangement uses TRBV18 and TRBJ1-2; D is unclear. CDR1 KGHSH and CDR2 LQKENI come from the germline V gene. The V end was cut by 0 bases, the J end by 0 bases, with 11 bases between. The CDR3 contains 16 residues. The CDR3 DNA is TGTGCCAGCTCACCACCGGGCAGTCAAGCTAACTATGGCTACACCTTC. It is translated as CASSPPGSQANYGYTF.

This chain joins TRBV6-6 and TRBJ2-7; 8 bases match TRBD2. There are 13 residues in the CDR3. The J segment lost 2 bases and the V segment lost 6 bases, leaving 3 bases of the junction unmatched. Germline V gene lookup returns CDR1 MNHNY and CDR2 SVGAGI (reference sequence). The CDR3 region is CASSGGATYEQYF. CDR3 in DNA: TGTGCCAGCAGCGGGGGGGCAACCTACGAGCAGTACTTC.

V and J are TRBV9 and TRBJ2-3; D uncertain. Germline V gives CDR1 SGDLS, CDR2 YYNGEE. Trimming removed 3 bases at V and 0 bases at J, with 11 bases between. The CDR3 is 15 amino acids. CDR3 nucleotides: TGTGCCAGCAGCGCGATGCTTTCTAGCACAGATACGCAGTATTTT. This gives the protein CASSAMLSSTDTQYF.

CDR3 nucleotide sequence: TGTGCCAGCAGTTACTCGTTCGGGCAGCCCCAGCATTTT. Protein: CASSYSFGQPQHF. V usage is TRBV6-5 and J usage is TRBJ1-5, with no clear D. Germline CDR1 is MNHEY and CDR2 is SVGAGI. The ends were cut back, 0 bases at V and 7 bases at J, with 7 bases in the middle. The CDR3 extends over 13 amino acids.

The chain joins TRBV7-3 to TRBJ2-3; 8 bases fit TRBD2. The V and J ends lost 2 bases and 4 bases, in that order; junction bases with no gene match: 5. Looked up from germline, CDR1 is SGHTA and CDR2 is FQGTGA. The CDR3 is made up of 15 amino acids. DNA for the CDR3: TGTGCCAGCAGCTTACGACTAGCGAGTTCAGATACGCAGTATTTT. Protein sequence: CASSLRLASSDTQYF.

The chain combines TRBV7-8 with TRBJ2-5, with 7 positions matching TRBD2. The CDR3 length is 13 residues. Trimming took 5 bases from V and 7 from J; bases not matched to a gene: 7. Looked up from germline, CDR1 is SGHVS and CDR2 is FQNEAQ. The CDR3 DNA reads as TGTGCCAGCAGCCCCGGCGGGGAGGGGACCCAGTACTTC. This sequence encodes CASSPGGEGTQYF.

The chain couples TRBV15 to TRBJ2-1, with 11 bases lining up with TRBD2. CDR3 size: 15 residues. With 0 bases clipped from V and 10 bases from J, the junction kept 5 bases outside the gene matches. Germline values: CDR1 LNHNV, CDR2 YYDKDF (reference sequence). The CDR3: CATSRDLAGGDEQFF. The CDR3 DNA reads as TGTGCCACCAGCAGAGATCTAGCGGGAGGAGACGAGCAGTTCTTC.

V gene TRBV11-2 combines with J gene TRBJ2-3, with TRBD2 identical over 16 bases. CDR1 and CDR2 from the germline V gene are SGHAT and FQNNGV. The trim removed 4 bases at V and 6 bases at J, leaving 10 bases unmatched. This CDR3 region has 18 residues. The CDR3 DNA is TGTGCCAGCAGCTCGGGTAGGGGACTAGCGGGGGGGCCGGATACGCAGTATTTT. This sequence encodes CASSSGRGLAGGPDTQYF. Combining the CDR3 with reference TRBV11-2 and TRBJ2-3 gives the whole variable domain EAGVAQSPRYKIIEKRQSVAFWCNPISGHATLYWYQQILGQGPKLLIQFQNNGVVDDSQLPKDRFSAERLKGVDSTLKIQPAKLEDSAVYLCASSSGRGLAGGPDTQYFGPGTRLTVL.

This clone was detected once. This sequence joins TRBV4-1 and TRBJ2-6; 7 bases line up with TRBD1. CDR1 MGHRA and CDR2 YSYEKL come from the germline V gene. With 3 bases clipped from V and 4 bases from J, the junction kept 9 bases outside the gene matches. The CDR3 spans 17 residues. CDR3 nucleotide sequence: TGCGCCAGCAGCCAGCGGACAGGTCTGAGGGGGGCCAACGTCCTGACTTTC. Amino acid sequence: CASSQRTGLRGANVLTF.

This sequence joins TRBV5-1 and TRBJ1-1; D is unclear. There are 17 residues in the CDR3. Trimming left V 4 bases short and J 4 bases short, with 23 bases between. CDR1 is SGHRS, CDR2 YFSETQ, per germline. The DNA of the CDR3 is TGCGCCAGCAGCACAATTACGGTTGGACCTGGGAGCACTGAAGCTTTCTTT. Protein product: CASSTITVGPGSTEAFF.

The V and J genes are TRBV13 and TRBJ2-3; D may be TRBD1 or TRBD2 (5 bases each). This CDR3 region has 15 residues. Germline V CDR1 and CDR2: PRHDT, FYEKMQ (reference sequence). The V end lost 2 bases, the J end lost 4 bases, and 13 bases lay between the germline ends. For the CDR3, the DNA is TGTGCCAGCAGCTTACAACTAGGGGATGCAGATACGCAGTATTTT. It is translated as CASSLQLGDADTQYF.

The chain couples TRBV11-3 to TRBJ2-7; possible D gene TRBD2, 6 bases. Trimming took off 0 bases at V and 5 bases at J, with 8 bases between the two ends. The germline gives CDR1 SGHNT, CDR2 YENEEA. This CDR3 is built from 13 residues. DNA for the CDR3: TGTGCCAGCAGCTTAGAGGAGGGAAACGAGCAGTACTTC. It encodes CASSLEEGNEQYF.

The chain links TRBV6-6 to TRBJ2-5, with TRBD2 matching 9 bases. Per germline, CDR1 MNHNY and CDR2 SVGAGI (reference sequence). V shed 4 bases, J shed 5 bases, and the junction held 5 bases outside the gene matches. The CDR3 sequence is 14 residues long. CDR3 in DNA: TGTGCCAGCAGTTGGGGACTAGCTGGCGAGACCCAGTACTTC. Translating gives CASSWGLAGETQYF.

This chain uses TRBV5-5 with TRBJ2-7, with unresolved D. The CDR3 has 14 amino acids. The germline gives CDR1 SGHKS, CDR2 YYEKEE (reference sequence). V was shortened by 6 bases and J by 0 bases, with 13 bases between the two germline ends. Here the CDR3 reads CASTPTTTSYEQYF. The DNA for the CDR3 is TGTGCCAGCACCCCCACGACAACCTCCTACGAGCAGTACTTC. The variable domain in full, with the rest retrieved from reference TRBV5-5 and TRBJ2-7, is DAGVTQSPTHLIKTRGQQVTLRCSPISGHKSVSWYQQVLGQGPQFIFQYYEKEERGRGNFPDRFSARQFPNYSSELNVNALLLGDSALYLCASTPTTTSYEQYFGPGTRLTVT.

The CDR3 DNA reads TGTGCCAGTAGTATATCCACAGGGCTCAATCAGCCCCAGCATTTT. Translating gives CASSISTGLNQPQHF. V usage is TRBV19 and J usage is TRBJ1-5; possible D gene TRBD1, 6 bases. CDR1 and CDR2 (germline): LNHDA, SQIVND (reference sequence). This CDR3 spans 15 amino acids. V lost 2 bases, J lost 3 bases, and 11 bases lay in between.